This is a list of T cell receptor beta chains from one sample in a study of blood T cell repertoires in COVID-19. Clones were sequenced by immunoSEQ multiplex PCR, and TCRdb holds only the in-frame ones, with some missing. Of about 110,000 clones listed, roughly 70% were seen once; the top ten hold 1.5% to 2%. The specimen sequenced was peripheral blood. The receptors come from a woman aged 35 to 49 with acute or convalescent COVID-19. Each CDR3 is given with its conserved first and last residue. Fields, in order: V gene, D gene, clone size, J gene, CDR3 protein, CDR3 DNA. D genes are given only for firm matches. Only part of the rows carry a size: once, few, many, or a class if the clone is expanded.

TRBV7-2,TRBD1,NA,TRBJ2-7,CASSRQGQGAYEQYF,TGTGCCAGCAGCCGGCAGGGGCAGGGGGCCTACGAGCAGTACTTC
TRBV30,TRBD1,NA,TRBJ1-1,CAFARGLNTEAFF,TGTGCCTTTGCCAGGGGGCTGAACACTGAAGCTTTCTTT
TRBV13,TRBD1,NA,TRBJ1-6,CASSRSRDRDSPLHF,TGTGCCAGCAGTCGGAGCCGGGACAGGGACTCACCCCTCCACTTT
TRBV2,TRBD1,NA,TRBJ2-1,CAGSGQGGYNEQFF,TGTGCCGGCTCGGGACAGGGAGGATACAATGAGCAGTTCTTC
TRBV18,NA,few,TRBJ1-1,CASSSNTEAFF,TGTGCCAGCTCCTCCAACACTGAAGCTTTCTTT
TRBV18,NA,NA,TRBJ2-2,CASSPNLQGSTGELFF,TGTGCCAGCTCACCGAATTTACAGGGTAGCACCGGGGAGCTGTTTTTT
TRBV7-2,TRBD2,few,TRBJ2-5,CASSWGLAGGQETQYF,TGTGCCAGCAGCTGGGGACTAGCGGGGGGCCAAGAGACCCAGTACTTC
TRBV10-2,NA,NA,TRBJ2-2,CASSYTEIGRVAGELFF,TGCGCCAGCAGCTATACGGAAATTGGGCGGGTGGCCGGGGAGCTGTTTTTT
TRBV7-8,NA,once,TRBJ1-2,CASSPTGGIYGYTF,TGTGCCAGCAGTCCGACAGGAGGAATCTATGGCTACACCTTC
TRBV3-1/TRBV3-2,NA,few,TRBJ1-1,CASARVTGNTEAFF,TGTGCCAGCGCAAGGGTGACAGGGAACACTGAAGCTTTCTTT
TRBV5-4,NA,NA,TRBJ1-1,CASSIRGWGNTEAFF,TGTGCCAGCAGCATAAGGGGGTGGGGGAACACTGAAGCTTTCTTT
TRBV20-1,TRBD1,NA,TRBJ1-5,CSASGGQGRLLQPQHF,TGCAGTGCTAGTGGGGGACAGGGACGATTACTTCAGCCCCAGCATTTT
TRBV25-1,NA,few,TRBJ2-5,CASSEIAEETQYF,TGTGCCAGCAGTGAAATAGCGGAAGAGACCCAGTACTTC
TRBV7-6,NA,NA,TRBJ1-1,CASSLANGGDTEAFF,TGTGCCAGCAGCTTAGCAAATGGGGGGGACACTGAAGCTTTCTTT
TRBV6-5,NA,NA,TRBJ2-4,CASSYGGASDPNIQYF,TGTGCCAGCAGTTACGGAGGGGCTAGCGACCCAAACATTCAGTACTTC
TRBV9,NA,once,TRBJ2-3,CASSSGPGGTDTQYF,TGTGCCAGCAGCTCCGGGCCCGGGGGCACAGATACGCAGTATTTT
TRBV12-3/TRBV12-4,NA,NA,TRBJ1-1,CASSSGFVAFF,TGTGCCAGCAGTTCGGGATTTGTGGCTTTCTTT
TRBV7-3,TRBD2,NA,TRBJ2-3,CASSSGLAGSTDTQYF,TGTGCCAGCAGCTCAGGACTAGCGGGGTCGACAGATACGCAGTATTTT
TRBV28,NA,NA,TRBJ2-5,CASSSGTQYQETQYF,TGTGCCAGCAGTTCCGGGACACAGTACCAAGAGACCCAGTACTTC
TRBV18,TRBD1,NA,TRBJ2-1,CASSRTGGNEQFF,TGTGCCAGCTCACGCACAGGGGGGAACGAGCAGTTCTTC
TRBV29-1,TRBD1,NA,TRBJ2-2,CSDLGGDRGFNTGELFF,TGCAGCGACCTGGGGGGGGACAGGGGATTTAACACCGGGGAGCTGTTTTTT
TRBV27,NA,NA,TRBJ2-3,CASSFLGGLNTDTQYF,TGTGCCAGCAGTTTTTTGGGGGGGCTTAACACAGATACGCAGTATTTT
TRBV13,TRBD1,NA,TRBJ1-2,CASSVGTGTGGFRGYTF,TGTGCCAGCAGCGTTGGCACCGGGACAGGGGGTTTTAGGGGCTACACCTTC
TRBV28,TRBD1,NA,TRBJ1-5,CASSLFRGTSNQPQHF,TGTGCCAGCAGTTTATTCAGGGGGACTAGCAATCAGCCCCAGCATTTT
TRBV6-5,NA,few,TRBJ1-6,CASSMRSGVGSPLHF,TGTGCCAGCAGTATGCGGAGCGGAGTCGGATCACCCCTCCACTTT
TRBV9,TRBD1,few,TRBJ2-5,CASSGRDSPSVAQYF,TGTGCCAGCAGCGGCCGGGACAGCCCTTCGGTGGCCCAGTACTTC
TRBV29-1,NA,NA,TRBJ2-5,CSVSGLGRETQYF,TGCAGCGTATCAGGACTGGGCAGGGAGACCCAGTACTTC
TRBV29-1,NA,NA,TRBJ1-1,CSVESQGLGTEAFF,TGCAGCGTTGAGTCCCAGGGTTTAGGCACTGAAGCTTTCTTT
TRBV7-9,NA,NA,TRBJ1-5,CASSPGGVGVGSQPQHF,TGTGCCAGCAGCCCCGGGGGGGTCGGAGTCGGTAGTCAGCCCCAGCATTTT
TRBV27,TRBD1,NA,TRBJ1-1,CASNPIGQGGVEAFF,TGTGCCAGCAATCCCATCGGACAGGGGGGGGTTGAAGCTTTCTTT
TRBV7-3,NA,few,TRBJ1-1,CASSFGGNTEAFF,TGTGCCAGCAGCTTTGGCGGGAACACTGAAGCTTTCTTT
TRBV7-2,TRBD1,once,TRBJ1-6,CASSLRQGGSPLHF,TGTGCCAGCAGCTTACGACAGGGAGGTTCACCCCTCCACTTT
TRBV3-1/TRBV3-2,NA,NA,TRBJ2-3,CASSPDWISKDGDTQYF,TGTGCCAGCAGCCCTGATTGGATTAGCAAAGACGGAGATACGCAGTATTTT